Listed here is a single TCR beta chain. Assay: immunoSEQ multiplex PCR; the TCRdb copy retains only in-frame clones and omits some. The sample has more than 65,000 clones; 85% are singletons. The record originates from a study of OX40 agonist ivuxolimab in advanced cancers. Trimming shortened V by 5 bases and J by 0 bases, and 11 bases separated the two germline ends. The CDR3 loop spans 15 amino acids. Per the germline V gene, CDR1 is SGHTA and CDR2 is FQGTGA. The source of this sequence is an adult with an advanced solid tumor such as melanoma, head and neck, liver or kidney cancer. The chain joins TRBV7-3 to TRBJ2-1; weak D call: TRBD2 (6 bases). The input for sequencing was CD4+ or CD8+ T cells sorted from blood, taken in a trial of the OX40 agonist ivuxolimab. The CDR3 loop reads CASSQGLSSYNEQFF. The CDR3 DNA reads as TGTGCCAGCAGCCAGGGACTCAGCTCCTACAATGAGCAGTTCTTC.